The rows below give T cell receptor beta chains drawn from one sample of a study of technical replicates of blood from a few donors. Here immunoSEQ multiplex PCR was the method, and the copy in TCRdb shows in-frame clones only, minus some. The table records under 100,000 clones, 96% of them present only once. The specimen was T cells isolated from PBMCs. These receptors came from a human donor in good health. Both conserved end residues are part of each CDR3. The D gene is left open where the match is weak. Clone size is stated in some rows and not others, as once, few, many or a class when expanded.

- | TRBJ2-1 | TRBV25-1 | - | CASSEGGSEQFF | TGTGCCAGCAGTGAAGGGGGGAGCGAGCAGTTCTTC
- | TRBJ2-1 | TRBV10-2 | TRBD1 | CAGSTGTGGEEQFF | TGCGCCGGTTCTACCGGGACAGGGGGGGAGGAGCAGTTCTTC
- | TRBJ1-4 | TRBV9 | - | CASSEAGFNEKLFF | TGTGCCAGCAGCGAGGCAGGGTTTAATGAAAAACTGTTTTTT
once | TRBJ1-1 | TRBV7-2 | - | CASSYSGEGEAFF | TGTGCCAGCAGCTACTCGGGGGAAGGTGAAGCTTTCTTT
- | TRBJ2-3 | TRBV25-1 | TRBD2 | CASSETRGADTQYF | TGTGCCAGCAGTGAAACGCGGGGGGCAGATACGCAGTATTTT
- | TRBJ2-5 | TRBV12-5 | TRBD1 | CASGHRDRGLQETQYF | TGTGCTAGTGGTCACCGTGACAGGGGGCTCCAAGAGACCCAGTACTTC
- | TRBJ2-7 | TRBV9 | - | CASSPSGSTYEQYF | TGTGCCAGCAGCCCCTCAGGGTCCACTTACGAGCAGTACTTC
- | TRBJ2-5 | TRBV14 | TRBD2 | CASRRAGVETQYF | TGTGCCAGCAGGAGAGCGGGAGTAGAGACCCAGTACTTC
- | TRBJ2-3 | TRBV6-5 | TRBD2 | CASKTSGGNTDTQYF | TGTGCCAGCAAGACAAGCGGGGGCAACACAGATACGCAGTATTTT
- | TRBJ2-1 | TRBV4-2 | - | CASSQQGPLYYNEQFF | TGTGCCAGCAGCCAACAGGGGCCGTTGTACTACAATGAGCAGTTCTTC
- | TRBJ1-1 | TRBV10-3 | - | CAIKGVLNTEAFF | TGTGCCATCAAGGGGGTACTGAACACTGAAGCTTTCTTT
- | TRBJ2-3 | TRBV5-1 | TRBD2 | CASSLGLAASTDTQYF | TGCGCCAGCAGCTTAGGACTAGCGGCTAGCACAGATACGCAGTATTTT
- | TRBJ2-7 | TRBV4-1 | - | CASSQDRGRGTDYEQYF | TGCGCCAGCAGCCAAGATAGAGGACGCGGGACGGACTACGAGCAGTACTTC
- | TRBJ2-7 | TRBV7-3 | - | CASSVTSFDEQYF | TGTGCCAGCAGCGTAACTAGCTTCGACGAGCAGTACTTC
once | TRBJ2-7 | TRBV2 | TRBD2 | CASSVAGASYEQYF | TGTGCCAGCAGTGTTGCGGGAGCAAGCTACGAGCAGTACTTC
- | TRBJ1-1 | TRBV5-1 | - | CASSLNTEAFF | TGCGCCAGCAGCCTAAACACTGAAGCTTTCTTT
- | TRBJ1-4 | TRBV25-1 | TRBD1 | CASSLGGQATNEKLFF | TGTGCCAGCAGTTTGGGGGGACAGGCAACTAATGAAAAACTGTTTTTT
- | TRBJ1-1 | TRBV30 | TRBD1 | CAGRDRVITEAFF | TGTGCCGGAAGGGACAGGGTGATAACTGAAGCTTTCTTT
- | TRBJ2-7 | TRBV4-1 | TRBD2 | CASSQEWPAGGTYEQYF | TGCGCCAGCAGCCAAGAGTGGCCAGCGGGAGGAACCTACGAGCAGTACTTC
- | TRBJ1-2 | TRBV4-1 | TRBD1 | CASSQDVQGEWGYTF | TGCGCCAGCAGCCAAGACGTACAGGGGGAATGGGGCTACACCTTC
- | TRBJ2-6 | TRBV7-3 | - | CASSNRQAGANVLTF | TGTGCCAGCAGCAACCGACAGGCTGGGGCCAACGTCCTGACTTTC
once | TRBJ1-1 | TRBV7-9 | - | CASSAPGVDTEAFF | TGTGCCAGCAGCGCACCAGGGGTGGACACTGAAGCTTTCTTT
- | TRBJ2-2 | TRBV19 | - | CASSIWGVEGGELFF | TGTGCCAGTAGTATTTGGGGAGTTGAAGGGGGGGAGCTGTTTTTT
- | TRBJ1-2 | TRBV6-5 | TRBD1 | CAIRGQGHYGYTF | TGTGCCATCCGAGGACAGGGGCACTATGGCTACACCTTC
- | TRBJ2-7 | TRBV6-1 | TRBD2 | CASSEPGSGSSYEQYF | TGTGCCAGCAGTGAACCGGGTAGCGGGAGCTCCTACGAGCAGTACTTC
once | TRBJ1-5 | TRBV19 | - | CASSIYDTHNQPQHF | TGTGCCAGTAGTATTTATGACACCCACAATCAGCCCCAGCATTTT
- | TRBJ2-6 | TRBV10-3 | - | CAISEEGGISGANVLTF | TGTGCCATCAGTGAGGAGGGGGGGATCTCTGGGGCCAACGTCCTGACTTTC
- | TRBJ2-7 | TRBV7-2 | TRBD2 | CASSLGGPGLVFYEQYF | TGTGCCAGCAGCTTAGGAGGGCCGGGACTAGTATTCTACGAGCAGTACTTC
- | TRBJ1-1 | TRBV28 | - | CASGTGLWTEAFF | TGTGCCAGCGGCACAGGGTTATGGACTGAAGCTTTCTTT
- | TRBJ2-4 | TRBV28 | TRBD1 | CASSFTGGHAKNIQYF | TGTGCCAGCAGCTTCACAGGGGGCCACGCCAAAAACATTCAGTACTTC
- | TRBJ2-1 | TRBV27 | - | CASTQVEGSYNEQFF | TGTGCCAGCACACAGGTTGAAGGCTCCTACAATGAGCAGTTCTTC
- | TRBJ2-7 | TRBV6-5 | TRBD2 | CASSYLTSGTEQYF | TGTGCCAGCAGTTACCTGACTAGCGGGACCGAGCAGTACTTC
- | TRBJ2-7 | TRBV10-2 | - | CASRRELGSAYEQYF | TGCGCCAGCCGAAGAGAACTAGGGAGTGCGTACGAGCAGTACTTC
- | TRBJ1-1 | TRBV18 | - | CASSPVGRPTEAFF | TGTGCCAGCTCACCTGTTGGCAGGCCCACTGAAGCTTTCTTT
- | TRBJ2-3 | TRBV11-3 | TRBD2 | CASSGTGLAPDTQYF | TGTGCCAGCAGCGGTACGGGACTAGCCCCAGATACGCAGTATTTT
- | TRBJ2-1 | TRBV11-3 | TRBD2 | CASSELAGGYNEQFF | TGTGCCAGCAGCGAACTAGCGGGAGGGTACAATGAGCAGTTCTTC
- | TRBJ1-4 | TRBV11-3 | - | CASSWRRGLNEKLFF | TGTGCCAGCAGCTGGAGGAGGGGCCTTAATGAAAAACTGTTTTTT
- | TRBJ1-1 | TRBV6-1 | - | CASSGVWATEAFF | TGTGCCAGCAGTGGGGTCTGGGCCACTGAAGCTTTCTTT
- | TRBJ1-1 | TRBV6-1 | - | CASSEIRELDTEAFF | TGTGCCAGCAGTGAAATTAGGGAGCTAGACACTGAAGCTTTCTTT
- | TRBJ2-3 | TRBV6-6 | - | CASSYSASGTDTQYF | TGTGCCAGCAGTTACTCGGCTAGCGGCACAGATACGCAGTATTTT
- | TRBJ1-5 | TRBV12-5 | - | CASGLAGKTYSNQPQHF | TGTGCTAGTGGTTTGGCAGGGAAAACATATAGCAATCAGCCCCAGCATTTT
- | TRBJ2-2 | TRBV7-9 | TRBD2 | CASSPTIAGENTGELFF | TGTGCCAGCAGCCCCACAATAGCGGGAGAGAACACCGGGGAGCTGTTTTTT
- | TRBJ2-7 | TRBV7-9 | TRBD2 | CASTTGGHEQYF | TGTGCCAGCACCACGGGGGGGCACGAGCAGTACTTC
- | TRBJ1-1 | TRBV19 | - | CASSLRQENTEAFF | TGTGCCAGTAGCCTAAGACAGGAGAACACTGAAGCTTTCTTT
- | TRBJ2-4 | TRBV29-1 | TRBD1 | CSGGDRAHIQYF | TGCAGCGGGGGGGACAGGGCTCACATTCAGTACTTC
- | TRBJ1-4 | TRBV9 | TRBD1 | CASSVAGGGTTNEKLFF | TGTGCCAGCAGCGTAGCGGGAGGGGGCACAACTAATGAAAAACTGTTTTTT
- | TRBJ2-6 | TRBV7-2 | TRBD1 | CASSSQTGAGANVLTF | TGTGCCAGCAGCTCCCAGACAGGGGCTGGGGCCAACGTCCTGACTTTC
- | TRBJ2-5 | TRBV11-1 | - | CASSSDPGETQYF | TGTGCCAGCAGCTCCGACCCGGGGGAGACCCAGTACTTC
- | TRBJ1-2 | TRBV4-1 | TRBD1 | CASSQDLRGRHGYTF | TGCGCCAGCAGCCAAGATCTGAGGGGGCGACATGGCTACACCTTC
- | TRBJ1-1 | TRBV19 | TRBD1 | CASSPNPDRVGTEAFF | TGTGCCAGTAGTCCCAACCCTGACAGGGTGGGCACTGAAGCTTTCTTT
- | TRBJ2-7 | TRBV5-1 | - | CASRLELYYEQYF | TGCGCCAGCCGGCTGGAGTTGTACTACGAGCAGTACTTC
once | TRBJ2-7 | TRBV10-2 | - | CASTLQGSTYEQYF | TGCGCCAGCACCCTCCAGGGCAGCACCTACGAGCAGTACTTC
- | TRBJ2-1 | TRBV27 | - | CASSTGTHYEQFF | TGTGCCAGCAGTACAGGGACCCATTATGAGCAGTTCTTC
- | TRBJ2-1 | TRBV4-3 | TRBD2 | CASSQAGLAGGNEQFF | TGCGCCAGCAGCCAAGCGGGACTAGCGGGGGGAAATGAGCAGTTCTTC
- | TRBJ2-1 | TRBV5-1 | - | CASSLEGHYPVFGQFF | TGCGCCAGCAGCTTGGAGGGACATTACCCAGTTTTTGGGCAGTTCTTC
once | TRBJ2-7 | TRBV28 | - | CATQAPGSSYEQYF | TGTGCCACCCAAGCACCTGGGAGCTCCTACGAGCAGTACTTC
- | TRBJ2-3 | TRBV10-3 | - | CAISEPAEADTQYF | TGTGCCATCAGTGAGCCCGCAGAGGCAGATACGCAGTATTTT
- | TRBJ2-7 | TRBV4-2 | TRBD2 | CASSQRLAGGSYEQYF | TGTGCCAGCAGCCAACGACTAGCGGGAGGCTCCTACGAGCAGTACTTC
- | TRBJ2-3 | TRBV14 | TRBD2 | CASRSSGRALDTQYF | TGTGCCAGCAGGAGTAGCGGGAGGGCCTTAGATACGCAGTATTTT
- | TRBJ2-3 | TRBV5-1 | - | CASSSQGRQGDTQYF | TGCGCCAGCAGCTCGCAGGGCCGGCAAGGAGATACGCAGTATTTT